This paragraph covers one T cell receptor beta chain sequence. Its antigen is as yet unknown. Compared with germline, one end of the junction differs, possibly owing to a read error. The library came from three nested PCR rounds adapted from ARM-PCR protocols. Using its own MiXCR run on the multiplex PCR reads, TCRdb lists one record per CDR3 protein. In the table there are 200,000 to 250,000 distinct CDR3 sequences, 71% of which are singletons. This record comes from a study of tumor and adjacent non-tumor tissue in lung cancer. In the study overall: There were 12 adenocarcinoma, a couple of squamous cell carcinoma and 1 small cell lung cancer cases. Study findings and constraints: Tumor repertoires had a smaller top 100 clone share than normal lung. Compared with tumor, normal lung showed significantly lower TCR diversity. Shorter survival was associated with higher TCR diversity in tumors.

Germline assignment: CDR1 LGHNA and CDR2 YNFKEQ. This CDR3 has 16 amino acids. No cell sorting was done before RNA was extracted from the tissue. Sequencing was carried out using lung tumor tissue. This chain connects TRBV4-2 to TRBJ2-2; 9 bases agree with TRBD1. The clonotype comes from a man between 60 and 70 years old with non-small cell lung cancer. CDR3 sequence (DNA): TGTGCCGGCAGCCAGTCACAGGGGGCGCGAGTCGGGGAGCTGTTTTTT. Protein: CAGSQSQGARVGELFF.